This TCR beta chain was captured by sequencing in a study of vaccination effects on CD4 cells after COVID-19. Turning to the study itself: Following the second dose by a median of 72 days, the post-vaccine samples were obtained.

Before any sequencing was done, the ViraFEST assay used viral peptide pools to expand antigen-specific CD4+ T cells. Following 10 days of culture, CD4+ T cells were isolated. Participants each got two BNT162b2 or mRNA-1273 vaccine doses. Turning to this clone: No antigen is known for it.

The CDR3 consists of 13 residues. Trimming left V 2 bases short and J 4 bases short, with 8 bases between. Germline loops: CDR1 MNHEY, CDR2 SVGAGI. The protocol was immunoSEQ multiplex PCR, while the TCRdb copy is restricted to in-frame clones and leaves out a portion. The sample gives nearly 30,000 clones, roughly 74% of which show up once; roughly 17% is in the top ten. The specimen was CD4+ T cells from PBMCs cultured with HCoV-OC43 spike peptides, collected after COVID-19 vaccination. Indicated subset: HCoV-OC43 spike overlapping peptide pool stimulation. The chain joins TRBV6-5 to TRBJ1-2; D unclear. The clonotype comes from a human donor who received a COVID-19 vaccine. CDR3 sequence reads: CASSYDHSYGYTF. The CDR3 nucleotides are TGTGCCAGCAGTTACGACCATTCCTATGGCTACACCTTC.